The sequence of this T cell receptor (beta chain) was determined in a study of shared T cell receptors in the human thymus (dated by TCRdb to 2020 to 2022). At the level of the whole study: The study investigated the way shared, self-reactive T-cell receptor alpha chains are produced in the human thymus.

The library came from the immunoSEQ multiplex PCR assay. TCRdb holds this immuneACCESS table with in-frame rearrangements only. Some clones are missing; in checked studies, unresolved V genes explain under half, and the rest has no known cause. This sample holds 700,000 to 750,000 clones; approximately 85% were observed only once. Over 0.008% of the sample rests with the top ten. From a lookup of the germline V gene, CDR1 and CDR2 are MGHDK and SYGVNS. V and J lose 1 base and 1 base, and a span of 7 bases separates them. Reading from cysteine to phenylalanine, the CDR3 counts 14 amino acids. This entry keeps only the CDR3 DNA: 42 bases, framed from base 1. Details on this clone: Its antigen is still unknown. No base-level quality is on record; no much larger clone is a single base apart.

This sample was also put to use in a study of human thymus T cells. Per the second study: In Finland, the donors were immunologically healthy infants who were having open corrective cardiac surgery for congenital heart defects. Thymus tissue was collected as surgical resects that were removed during corrective cardiac surgery. Usage of V and J gene segments appeared to be biased in both the thymic and the peripheral blood repertoires. According to the related research, thymic TCR repertoires were highly overlapping among unrelated individuals. The study used under 10 infant thymus samples plus four related peripheral blood samples to characterize TCR alpha and beta repertoires. The cohort included over five male and a couple of female infants, with donor ages spanning 7 to 244 days. Thymocytes were mechanically released from the tissue and were stored as pellets of 10-30 million cells at -70 degrees C. A QIAsymphony instrument was used to extract genomic DNA from frozen cell pellets. The immunoSEQ multiplex PCR assay was used to amplify the TCRB and TCRAD loci from a standardized amount of quality-controlled genomic DNA. Amplicons spanned the V(D)J region at a length sufficient to cover the CDR3 and identify V and J genes. The commercial immunoSEQ service was used to sequence amplicons on an Illumina platform. Primer bias and sequencing errors were corrected as previously described, and TCRAD and TCRB were defined on the basis of the IMGT database. Repertoires were analysed with immunoSEQ Analyzer 3.0 and VDJTools, covering basic statistics, V/J segment usage, diversity estimates, rarefaction and pairwise overlap. Diversity was estimated with Chao1, ChaoE, Efron-Thisted, Shannon and inverse Simpson indices, and also on datasets down-sampled to the smallest sample. Repertoire overlap used strict matching of CDR3 nucleotide sequence, V gene and J gene, with Jaccard-based multidimensional scaling clustering. Thymus samples yielded on average around 810,000 unique TCRB clonotypes, compared with around 84,000 from blood samples.

Sequencing was done on a sample of thymocytes. This TCR was sampled from a girl under two years old with a congenital heart defect. Donor details come from another sample of the same person, matched by shared clones. The chain is made from TRBV25-1 and TRBJ2-5; TRBD1 is a possible D gene, resting on 6 matching bases. The nucleotides read TGTGCCAGCAGTGAATGGGGGCCCCAAGAGACCCAGTACTTC. This is translated as CASSEWGPQETQYF.